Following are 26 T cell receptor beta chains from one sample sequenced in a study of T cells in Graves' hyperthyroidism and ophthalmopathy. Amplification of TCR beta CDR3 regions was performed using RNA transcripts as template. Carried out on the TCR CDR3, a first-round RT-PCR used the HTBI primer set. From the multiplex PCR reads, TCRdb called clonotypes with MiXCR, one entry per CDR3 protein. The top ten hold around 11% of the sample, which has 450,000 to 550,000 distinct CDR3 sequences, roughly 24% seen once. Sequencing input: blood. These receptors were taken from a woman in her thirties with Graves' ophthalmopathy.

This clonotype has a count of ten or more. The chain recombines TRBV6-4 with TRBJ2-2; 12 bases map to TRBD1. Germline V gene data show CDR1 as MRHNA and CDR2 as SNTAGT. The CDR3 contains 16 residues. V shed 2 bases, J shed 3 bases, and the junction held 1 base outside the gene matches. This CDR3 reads CASSDGTGGDTGELFF. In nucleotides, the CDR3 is TGTGCCAGCAGTGACGGGACAGGGGGCGACACCGGGGAGCTGTTTTTT.

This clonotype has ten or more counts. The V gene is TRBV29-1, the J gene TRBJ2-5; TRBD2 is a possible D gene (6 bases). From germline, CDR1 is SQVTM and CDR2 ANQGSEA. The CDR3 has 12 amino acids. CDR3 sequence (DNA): TGCTCTGGACGGGGGAGTAGGGAGACCCAGTACTTC. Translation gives CSGRGSRETQYF.

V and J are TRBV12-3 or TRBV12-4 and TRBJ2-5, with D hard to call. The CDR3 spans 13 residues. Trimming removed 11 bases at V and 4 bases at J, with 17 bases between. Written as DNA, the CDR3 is TGTGCCGCGTCTGGGCAGGACGGAGAGACCCAGTACTTC. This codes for CAASGQDGETQYF.

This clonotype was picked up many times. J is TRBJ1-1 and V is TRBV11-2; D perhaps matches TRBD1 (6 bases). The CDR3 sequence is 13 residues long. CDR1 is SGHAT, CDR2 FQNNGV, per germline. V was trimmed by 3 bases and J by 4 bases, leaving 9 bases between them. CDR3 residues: CASSFNRVTEAFF. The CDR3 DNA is TGTGCCAGCAGCTTTAACAGGGTCACTGAAGCTTTCTTT.

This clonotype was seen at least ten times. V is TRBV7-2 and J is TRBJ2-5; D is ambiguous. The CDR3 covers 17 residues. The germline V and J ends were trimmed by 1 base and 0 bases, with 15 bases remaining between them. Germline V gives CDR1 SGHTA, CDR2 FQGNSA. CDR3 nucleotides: TGTGCCAGCAGCTTAGGGTCCGGCAGGTGGTACCAAGAGACCCAGTACTTC. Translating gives CASSLGSGRWYQETQYF.

CDR3 nucleotide sequence: TGCGCCAGCAGCTTGGCAATCCCGGACAGGGGCTACGAGCAGTACTTC. Protein product: CASSLAIPDRGYEQYF. The V and J genes are TRBV5-1 and TRBJ2-7, with 9 bases fitting TRBD1. Germline values: CDR1 SGHRS, CDR2 YFSETQ. Losses at the gene ends were 0 bases for V and 3 bases for J; bases not matched to a gene: 7. The CDR3 length is 16 residues.

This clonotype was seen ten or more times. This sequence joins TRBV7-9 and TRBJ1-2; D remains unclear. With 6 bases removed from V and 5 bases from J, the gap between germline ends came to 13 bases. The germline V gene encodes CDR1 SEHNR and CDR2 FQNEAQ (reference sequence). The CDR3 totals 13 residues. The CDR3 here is CASRNTERYGYTF. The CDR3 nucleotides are TGTGCCAGCAGGAACACCGAACGTTATGGCTACACCTTC.

CDR3 loop: CASSFAGQETQYF. The CDR3 DNA is TGTGCCAGCAGCTTCGCAGGGCAAGAGACCCAGTACTTC. This chain joins TRBV7-9 and TRBJ2-5, with D perhaps matching TRBD1 (5 bases). V gave up 3 bases and J gave up 2 bases, with 7 bases separating them. In germline, CDR1 is SEHNR, CDR2 FQNEAQ (reference sequence). This CDR3 comprises 13 residues.

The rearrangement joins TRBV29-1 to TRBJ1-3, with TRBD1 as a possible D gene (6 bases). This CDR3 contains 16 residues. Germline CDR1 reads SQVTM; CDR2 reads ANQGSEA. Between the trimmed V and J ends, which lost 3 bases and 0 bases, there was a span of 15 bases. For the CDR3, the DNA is TGCAGCGTTGATTGGGACACAGCCTACTCTGGAAACACCATATATTTT. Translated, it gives CSVDWDTAYSGNTIYF. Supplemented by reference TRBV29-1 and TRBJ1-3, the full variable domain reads SAVISQKPSRDICQRGTSLTIQCQVDSQVTMMFWYRQQPGQSLTLIATANQGSEATYESGFVIDKFPISRPNLTFSTLTVSNMSPEDSSIYLCSVDWDTAYSGNTIYFGEGSWLTVV.

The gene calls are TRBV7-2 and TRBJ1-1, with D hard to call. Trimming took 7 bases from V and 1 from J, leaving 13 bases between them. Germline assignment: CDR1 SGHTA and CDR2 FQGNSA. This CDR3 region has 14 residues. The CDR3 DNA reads TGTGCCAGCACCCCGGGAGGTACGAACACTGAAGCTTTCTTT. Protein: CASTPGGTNTEAFF.

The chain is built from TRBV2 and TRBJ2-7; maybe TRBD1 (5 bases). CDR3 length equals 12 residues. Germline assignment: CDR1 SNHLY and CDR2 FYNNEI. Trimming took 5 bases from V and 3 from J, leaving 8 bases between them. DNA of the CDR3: TGTGCCAGCAGTCGACAGATCTACGAGCAGTACTTC. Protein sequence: CASSRQIYEQYF.

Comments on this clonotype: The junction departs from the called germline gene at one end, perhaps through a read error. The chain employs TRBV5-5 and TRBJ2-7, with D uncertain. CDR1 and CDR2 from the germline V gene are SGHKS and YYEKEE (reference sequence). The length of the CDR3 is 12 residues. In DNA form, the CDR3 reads TGTGCCAGCAGCTTGGCCTTTGAAGGCGCTTTCTTC. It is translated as CASSLAFEGAFF. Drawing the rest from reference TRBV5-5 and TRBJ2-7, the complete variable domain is DAGVTQSPTHLIKTRGQQVTLRCSPISGHKSVSWYQQVLGQGPQFIFQYYEKEERGRGNFPDRFSARQFPNYSSELNVNALLLGDSALYLCASSLAFEGAFFGPGTRLTVT.

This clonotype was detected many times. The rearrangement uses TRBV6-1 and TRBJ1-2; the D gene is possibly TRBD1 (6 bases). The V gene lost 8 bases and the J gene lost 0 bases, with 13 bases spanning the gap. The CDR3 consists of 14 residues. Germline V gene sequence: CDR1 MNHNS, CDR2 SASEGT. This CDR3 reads CASGGSDANYGYTF. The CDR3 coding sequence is TGTGCCAGCGGGGGCAGCGACGCTAACTATGGCTACACCTTC.

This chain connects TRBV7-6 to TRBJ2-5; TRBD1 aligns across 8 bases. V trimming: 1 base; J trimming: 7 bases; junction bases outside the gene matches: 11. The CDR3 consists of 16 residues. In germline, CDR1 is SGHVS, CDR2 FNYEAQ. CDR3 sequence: CASSLVPTGVKATQYF. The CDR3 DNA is TGTGCCAGCAGCTTAGTCCCGACAGGGGTGAAGGCGACCCAGTACTTC.

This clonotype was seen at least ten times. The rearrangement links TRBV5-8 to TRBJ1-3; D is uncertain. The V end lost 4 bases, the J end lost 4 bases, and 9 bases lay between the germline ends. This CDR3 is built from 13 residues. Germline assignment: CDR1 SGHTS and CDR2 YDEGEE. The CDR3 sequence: CASSILHGNTIYF. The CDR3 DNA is TGTGCCAGCAGCATACTGCACGGAAACACCATATATTTT.

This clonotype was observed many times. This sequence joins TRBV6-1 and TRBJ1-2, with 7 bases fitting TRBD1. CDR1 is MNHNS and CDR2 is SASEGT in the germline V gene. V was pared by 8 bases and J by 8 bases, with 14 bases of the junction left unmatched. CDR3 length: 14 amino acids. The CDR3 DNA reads TGTGCCAGCGGACCAAGGCCTACAGGGGACGGCTACACCTTC. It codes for CASGPRPTGDGYTF.

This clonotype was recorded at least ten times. Here the CDR3 reads CASSYSIQGATYGYTF. The CDR3 region has the DNA TGTGCCAGCAGTTACTCGATACAGGGGGCCACCTATGGCTACACCTTC. The V gene is TRBV6-5, the J gene TRBJ1-2; 9 positions agree with TRBD1. The ends lost 0 bases at V and 4 bases at J; junction bases unmatched: 6. Looked up from germline, CDR1 is MNHEY and CDR2 is SVGAGI. The CDR3 has 16 amino acids.

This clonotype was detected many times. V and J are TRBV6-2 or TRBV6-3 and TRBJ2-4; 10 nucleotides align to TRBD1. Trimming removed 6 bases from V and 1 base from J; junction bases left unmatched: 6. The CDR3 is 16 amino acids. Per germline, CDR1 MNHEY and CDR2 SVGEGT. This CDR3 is CASRSGTGEAKNIQYF. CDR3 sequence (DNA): TGTGCCAGCAGGTCCGGGACAGGGGAGGCCAAAAACATTCAGTACTTC.

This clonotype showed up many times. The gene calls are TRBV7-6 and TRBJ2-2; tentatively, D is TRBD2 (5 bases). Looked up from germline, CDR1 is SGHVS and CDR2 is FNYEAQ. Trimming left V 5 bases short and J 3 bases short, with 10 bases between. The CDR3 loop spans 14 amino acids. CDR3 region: CASSHTSDTGELFF. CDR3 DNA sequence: TGTGCCAGCAGCCATACTAGTGACACCGGGGAGCTGTTTTTT. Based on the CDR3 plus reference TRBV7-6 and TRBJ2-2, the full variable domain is GAGVSQSPRYKVTKRGQDVALRCDPISGHVSLYWYRQALGQGPEFLTYFNYEAQQDKSGLPNDRFSAERPEGSISTLTIQRTEQRDSAMYRCASSHTSDTGELFFGEGSRLTVL.

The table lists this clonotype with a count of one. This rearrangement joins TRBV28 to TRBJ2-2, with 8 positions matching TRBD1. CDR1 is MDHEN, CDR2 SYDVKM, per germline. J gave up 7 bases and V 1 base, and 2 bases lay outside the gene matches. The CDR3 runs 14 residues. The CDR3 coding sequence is TGTGCCAGCAGTTTATCAGGGGGCGGCGGGGAGCTGTTTTTT. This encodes CASSLSGGGGELFF.

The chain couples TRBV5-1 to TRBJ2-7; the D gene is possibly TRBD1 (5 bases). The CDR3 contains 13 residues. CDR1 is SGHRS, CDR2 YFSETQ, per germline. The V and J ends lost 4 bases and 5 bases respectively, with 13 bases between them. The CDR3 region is CASSSDSSHEQYF. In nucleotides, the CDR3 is TGCGCCAGCAGCAGTGACAGTTCCCACGAGCAGTACTTC. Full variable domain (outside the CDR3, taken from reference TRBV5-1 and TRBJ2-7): KAGVTQTPRYLIKTRGQQVTLSCSPISGHRSVSWYQQTPGQGLQFLFEYFSETQRNKGNFPGRFSGRQFSNSRSEMNVSTLELGDSALYLCASSSDSSHEQYFGPGTRLTVT.

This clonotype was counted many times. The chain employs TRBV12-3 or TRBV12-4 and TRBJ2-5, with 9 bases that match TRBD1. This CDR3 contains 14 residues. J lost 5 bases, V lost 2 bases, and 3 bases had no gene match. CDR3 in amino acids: CASSLRDRVETQYF. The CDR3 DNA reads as TGTGCCAGCAGTTTAAGGGACAGGGTTGAGACCCAGTACTTC.

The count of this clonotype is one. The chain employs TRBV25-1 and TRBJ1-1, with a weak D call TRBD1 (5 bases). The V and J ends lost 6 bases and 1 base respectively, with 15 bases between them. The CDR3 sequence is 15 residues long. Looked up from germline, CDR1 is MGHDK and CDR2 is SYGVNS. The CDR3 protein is CASSQVGRGNTEAFF. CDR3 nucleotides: TGTGCCAGCAGCCAAGTCGGGAGGGGGAACACTGAAGCTTTCTTT.

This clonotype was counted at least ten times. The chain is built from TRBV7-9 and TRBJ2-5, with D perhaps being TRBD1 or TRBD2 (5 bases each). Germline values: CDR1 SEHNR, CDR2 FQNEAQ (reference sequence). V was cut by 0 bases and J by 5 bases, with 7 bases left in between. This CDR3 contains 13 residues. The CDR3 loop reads CASSLAGDETQYF. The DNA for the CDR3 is TGTGCCAGCAGCTTAGCCGGGGACGAGACCCAGTACTTC.

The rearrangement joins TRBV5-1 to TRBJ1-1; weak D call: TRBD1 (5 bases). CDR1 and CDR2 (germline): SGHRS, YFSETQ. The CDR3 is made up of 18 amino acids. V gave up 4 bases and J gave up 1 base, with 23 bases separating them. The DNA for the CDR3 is TGCGCCAGCAGCAGGCAGGGTTTTGACTCCGTTTCGAACACTGAAGCTTTCTTT. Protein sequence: CASSRQGFDSVSNTEAFF.

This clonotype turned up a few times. The chain's CDR3 is CASSTNRFNQPQHF. The CDR3, as DNA: TGTGCCAGTAGTACTAACAGGTTCAATCAGCCCCAGCATTTT. J is TRBJ1-5 and V is TRBV19; possible D gene TRBD1, 5 bases. The germline CDR1 and CDR2 sequences are LNHDA and SQIVND (reference sequence). The V and J ends lost 4 bases and 3 bases respectively, with 10 bases between them. CDR3 length: 14 residues.